This T cell receptor beta chain is drawn from a study of cytomegalovirus exposure and HLA in healthy donors. Trimming took 6 bases from V and 0 from J, leaving 3 bases between them. The CDR3 runs 12 residues. Germline V gene lookup returns CDR1 LNHDA and CDR2 SQIVND (reference sequence). Profiled with immunoSEQ multiplex PCR; TCRdb holds only in-frame clones, not every one. The profile covers 210,000 or so clones, with roughly 88% appearing a single time and 2.9% taken by the ten largest. The chain recombines TRBV19 with TRBJ1-5, with unresolved D. Sequences were obtained from PBMCs. The sequence came from a woman aged 18-29 years in good health and CMV-seronegative. CDR3 nucleotides: TGTGCCAGTAGCTTTAGCAATCAGCCCCAGCATTTT. Protein sequence: CASSFSNQPQHF.